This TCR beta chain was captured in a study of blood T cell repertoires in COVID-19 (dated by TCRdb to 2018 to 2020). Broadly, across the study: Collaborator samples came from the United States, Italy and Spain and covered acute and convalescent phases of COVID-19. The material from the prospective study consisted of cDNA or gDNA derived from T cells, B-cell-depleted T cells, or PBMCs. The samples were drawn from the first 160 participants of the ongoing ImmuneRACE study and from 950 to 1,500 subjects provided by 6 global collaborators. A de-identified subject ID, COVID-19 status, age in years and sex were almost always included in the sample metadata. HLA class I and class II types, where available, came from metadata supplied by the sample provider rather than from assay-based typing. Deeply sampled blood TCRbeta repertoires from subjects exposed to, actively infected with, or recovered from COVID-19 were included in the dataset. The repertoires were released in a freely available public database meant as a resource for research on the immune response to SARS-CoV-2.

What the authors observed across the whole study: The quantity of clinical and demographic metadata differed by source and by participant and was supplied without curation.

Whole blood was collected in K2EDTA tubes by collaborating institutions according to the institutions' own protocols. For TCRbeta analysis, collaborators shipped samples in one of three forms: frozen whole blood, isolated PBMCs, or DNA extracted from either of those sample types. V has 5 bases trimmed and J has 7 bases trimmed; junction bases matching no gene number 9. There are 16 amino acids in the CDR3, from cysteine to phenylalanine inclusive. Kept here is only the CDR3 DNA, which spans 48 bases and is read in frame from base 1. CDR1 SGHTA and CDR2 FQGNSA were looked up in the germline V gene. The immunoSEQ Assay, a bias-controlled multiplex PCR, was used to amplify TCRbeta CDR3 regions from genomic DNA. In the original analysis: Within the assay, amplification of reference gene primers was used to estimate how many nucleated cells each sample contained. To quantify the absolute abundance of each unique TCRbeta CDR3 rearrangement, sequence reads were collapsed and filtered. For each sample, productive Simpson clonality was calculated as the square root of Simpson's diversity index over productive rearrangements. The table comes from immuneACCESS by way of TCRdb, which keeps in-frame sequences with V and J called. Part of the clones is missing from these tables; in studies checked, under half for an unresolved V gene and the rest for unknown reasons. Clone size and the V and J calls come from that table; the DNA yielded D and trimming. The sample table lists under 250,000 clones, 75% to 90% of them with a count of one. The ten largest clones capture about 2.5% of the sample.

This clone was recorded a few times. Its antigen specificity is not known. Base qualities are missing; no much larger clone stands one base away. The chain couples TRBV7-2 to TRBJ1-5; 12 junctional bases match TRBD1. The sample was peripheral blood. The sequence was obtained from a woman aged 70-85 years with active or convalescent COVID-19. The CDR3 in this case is CASSPRGTGGGQPQHF. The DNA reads TGTGCCAGCAGCCCCCGAGGGACAGGGGGCGGCCAGCCCCAGCATTTT.